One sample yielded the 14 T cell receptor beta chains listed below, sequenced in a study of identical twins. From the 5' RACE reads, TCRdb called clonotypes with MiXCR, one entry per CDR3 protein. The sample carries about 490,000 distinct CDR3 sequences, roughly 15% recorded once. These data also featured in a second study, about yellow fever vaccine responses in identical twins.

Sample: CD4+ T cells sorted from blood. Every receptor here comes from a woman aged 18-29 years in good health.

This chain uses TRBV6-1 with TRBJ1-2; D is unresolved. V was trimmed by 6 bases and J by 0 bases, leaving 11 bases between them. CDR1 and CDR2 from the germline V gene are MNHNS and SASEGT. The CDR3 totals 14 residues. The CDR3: CASRPSGTNYGYTF. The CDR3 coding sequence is TGTGCCAGCAGGCCCAGTGGAACTAACTATGGCTACACCTTC.

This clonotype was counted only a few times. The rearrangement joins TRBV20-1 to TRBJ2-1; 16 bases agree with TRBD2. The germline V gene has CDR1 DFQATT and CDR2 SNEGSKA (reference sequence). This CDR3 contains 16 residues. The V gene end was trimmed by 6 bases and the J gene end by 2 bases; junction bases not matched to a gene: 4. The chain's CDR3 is CSAGTSGRGPYNEQFF. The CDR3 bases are TGCAGTGCGGGGACTAGCGGGAGGGGGCCCTACAATGAGCAGTTCTTC.

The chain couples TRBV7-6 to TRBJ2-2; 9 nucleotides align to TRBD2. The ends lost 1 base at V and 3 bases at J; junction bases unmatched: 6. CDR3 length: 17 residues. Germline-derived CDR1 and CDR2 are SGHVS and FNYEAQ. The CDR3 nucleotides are TGTGCCAGCAGCTTAGTGGCACTAGCGGGCTACACCGGGGAGCTGTTTTTT. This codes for CASSLVALAGYTGELFF.

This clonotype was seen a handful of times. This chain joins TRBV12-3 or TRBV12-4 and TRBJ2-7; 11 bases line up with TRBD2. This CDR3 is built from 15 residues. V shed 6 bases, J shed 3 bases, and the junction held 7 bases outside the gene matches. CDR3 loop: CASSPTSGNNYEQYF. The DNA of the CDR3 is TGTGCCAGCAGCCCGACTAGCGGGAACAACTACGAGCAGTACTTC.

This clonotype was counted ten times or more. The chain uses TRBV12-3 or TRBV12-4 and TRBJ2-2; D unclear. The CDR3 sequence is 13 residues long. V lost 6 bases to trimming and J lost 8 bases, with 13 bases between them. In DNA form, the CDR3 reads TGTGCCAGCAGATCTACCCCCTGGGGGGAGCTGTTTTTT. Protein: CASRSTPWGELFF.

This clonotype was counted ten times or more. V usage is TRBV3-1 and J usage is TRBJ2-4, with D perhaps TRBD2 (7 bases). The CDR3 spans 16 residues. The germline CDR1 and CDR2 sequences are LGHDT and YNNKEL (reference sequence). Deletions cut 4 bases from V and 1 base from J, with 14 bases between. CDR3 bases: TGTGCCAGCAGCCCTGCGGGGAGGGGGGCCAAAAACATTCAGTACTTC. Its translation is CASSPAGRGAKNIQYF.

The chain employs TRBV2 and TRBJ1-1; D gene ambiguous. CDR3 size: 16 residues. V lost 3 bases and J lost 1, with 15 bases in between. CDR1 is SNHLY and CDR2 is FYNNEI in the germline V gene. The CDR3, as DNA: TGTGCCAGCAGTGAGCCGGGCCCCCTAGGGAACACTGAAGCTTTCTTT. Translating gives CASSEPGPLGNTEAFF.

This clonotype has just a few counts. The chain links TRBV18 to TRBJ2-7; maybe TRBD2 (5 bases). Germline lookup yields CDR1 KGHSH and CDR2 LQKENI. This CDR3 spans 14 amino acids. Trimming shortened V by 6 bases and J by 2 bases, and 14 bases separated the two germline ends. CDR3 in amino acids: CASSGDLSPYEQYF. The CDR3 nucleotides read TGTGCCAGCTCCGGGGATTTAAGTCCCTACGAGCAGTACTTC.

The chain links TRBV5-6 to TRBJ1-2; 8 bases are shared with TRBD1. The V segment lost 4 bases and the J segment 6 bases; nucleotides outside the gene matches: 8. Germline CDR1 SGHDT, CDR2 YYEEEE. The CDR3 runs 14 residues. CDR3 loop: CASSQGQAEDGYTF. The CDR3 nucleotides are TGTGCCAGCAGCCAGGGACAGGCCGAGGATGGCTACACCTTC. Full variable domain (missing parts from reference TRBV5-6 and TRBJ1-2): DAGVTQSPTHLIKTRGQQVTLRCSPKSGHDTVSWYQQALGQGPQFIFQYYEEEERQRGNFPDRFSGHQFPNYSSELNVNALLLGDSALYLCASSQGQAEDGYTFGSGTRLTVV.

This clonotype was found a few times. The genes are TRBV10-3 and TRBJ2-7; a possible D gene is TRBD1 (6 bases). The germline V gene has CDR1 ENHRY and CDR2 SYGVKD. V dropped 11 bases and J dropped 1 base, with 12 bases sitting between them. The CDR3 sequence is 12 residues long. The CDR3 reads CAALTGSYEQYF. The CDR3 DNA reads TGTGCCGCTCTAACAGGGTCCTACGAGCAGTACTTC.

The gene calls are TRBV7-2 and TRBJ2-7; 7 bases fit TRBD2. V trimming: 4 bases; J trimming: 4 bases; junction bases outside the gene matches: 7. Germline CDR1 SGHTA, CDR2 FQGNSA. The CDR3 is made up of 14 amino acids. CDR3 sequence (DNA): TGTGCCAGCAGCTCCGGGACTACCTTATACGAGCAGTACTTC. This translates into CASSSGTTLYEQYF.

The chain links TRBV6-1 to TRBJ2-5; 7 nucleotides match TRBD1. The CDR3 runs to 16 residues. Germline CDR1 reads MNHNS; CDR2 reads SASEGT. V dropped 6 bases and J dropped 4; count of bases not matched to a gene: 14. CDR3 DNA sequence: TGTGCCAGCAGGGGACAGTTCGGCGCAATAGTAGAGACCCAGTACTTC. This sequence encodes CASRGQFGAIVETQYF.

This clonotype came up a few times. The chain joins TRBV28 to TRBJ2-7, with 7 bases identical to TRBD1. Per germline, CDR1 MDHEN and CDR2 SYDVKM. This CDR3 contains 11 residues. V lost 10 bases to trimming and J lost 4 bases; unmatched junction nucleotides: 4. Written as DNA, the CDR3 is TGTGCCACGGGACAGAGATACGAGCAGTACGTC. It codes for CATGQRYEQYV.

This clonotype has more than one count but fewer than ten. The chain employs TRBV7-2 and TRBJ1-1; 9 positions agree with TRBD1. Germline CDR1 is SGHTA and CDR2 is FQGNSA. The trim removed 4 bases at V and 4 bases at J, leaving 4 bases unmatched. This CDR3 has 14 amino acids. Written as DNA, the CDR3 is TGTGCCAGCAGCTCACAGGGGGCGAGCACTGAAGCTTTCTTT. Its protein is CASSSQGASTEAFF.